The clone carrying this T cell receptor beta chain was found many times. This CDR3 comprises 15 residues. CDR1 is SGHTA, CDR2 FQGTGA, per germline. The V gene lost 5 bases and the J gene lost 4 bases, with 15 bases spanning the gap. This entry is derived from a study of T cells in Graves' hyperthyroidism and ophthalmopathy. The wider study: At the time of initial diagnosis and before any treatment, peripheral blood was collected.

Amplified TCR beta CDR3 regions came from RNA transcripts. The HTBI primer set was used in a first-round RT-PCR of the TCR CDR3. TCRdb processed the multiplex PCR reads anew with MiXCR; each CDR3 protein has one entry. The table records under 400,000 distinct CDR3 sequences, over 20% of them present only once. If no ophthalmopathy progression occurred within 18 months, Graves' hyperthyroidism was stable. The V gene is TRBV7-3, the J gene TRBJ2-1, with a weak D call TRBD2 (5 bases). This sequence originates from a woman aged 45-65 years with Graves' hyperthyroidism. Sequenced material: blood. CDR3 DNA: TGTGCCAGCAGCCTCGATCTAGCCCCATACAATGAGCAGTTCTTC. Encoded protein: CASSLDLAPYNEQFF. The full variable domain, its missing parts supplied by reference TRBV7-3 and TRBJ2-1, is GAGVSQTPSNKVTEKGKYVELRCDPISGHTALYWYRQSLGQGPEFLIYFQGTGAADDSGLPNDRFFAVRPEGSVSTLKIQRTERGDSAVYLCASSLDLAPYNEQFFGPGTRLTVL.